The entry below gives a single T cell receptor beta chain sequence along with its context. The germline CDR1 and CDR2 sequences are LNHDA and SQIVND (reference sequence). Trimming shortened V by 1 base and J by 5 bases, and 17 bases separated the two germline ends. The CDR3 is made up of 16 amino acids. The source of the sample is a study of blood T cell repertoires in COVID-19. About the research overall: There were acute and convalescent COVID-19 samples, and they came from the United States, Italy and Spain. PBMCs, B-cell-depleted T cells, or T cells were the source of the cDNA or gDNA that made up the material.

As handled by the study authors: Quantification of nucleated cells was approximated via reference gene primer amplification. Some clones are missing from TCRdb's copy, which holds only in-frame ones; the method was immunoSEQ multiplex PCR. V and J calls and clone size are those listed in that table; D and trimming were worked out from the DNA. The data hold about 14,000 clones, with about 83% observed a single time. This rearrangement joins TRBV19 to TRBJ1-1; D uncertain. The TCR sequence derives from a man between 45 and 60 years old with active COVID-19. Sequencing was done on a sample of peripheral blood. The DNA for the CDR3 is TGTGCCAGTAGTATAGTCGGGTCGGGTCTACGGACTGAAGCTTTCTTT. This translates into CASSIVGSGLRTEAFF. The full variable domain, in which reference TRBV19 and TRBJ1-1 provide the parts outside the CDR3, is DGGITQSPKYLFRKEGQNVTLSCEQNLNHDAMYWYRQDPGQGLRLIYYSQIVNDFQKGDIAEGYSVSREKKESFPLTVTSAQKNPTAFYLCASSIVGSGLRTEAFFGQGTRLTVV.